The 18 T cell receptor beta chains listed next were all sequenced from one sample in a study of post-analysis software for immune sequencing data (dated by TCRdb to 2015 to 2017). The library relied on PCR. TCRdb records Illumina HiSeq 2500 as the sequencer. To reduce PCR and sequencing biases, unique molecular identifiers were incorporated into the TCR beta cDNA libraries. In-frame beta chains were kept once TCRdb had trimmed the public reads at Q25 with fastp and called clones with MiXCR. Identical CDR3 proteins give one entry, which carries the most common genes and DNA. The sample table records 350,000 to 450,000 distinct CDR3 sequences; 39% of these occur just once. The ten largest clones capture under 9% of the sample. The full study reports these points: Patients showed significantly higher frequencies than controls for 4 or 5 TRBV segments, among them TRBV5-6, TRBV5-1 and TRBV20-1.

These TCRs are of unknown antigen specificity. The specimen was blood. All receptors come from a girl between 2 and 10 years old with multiple sclerosis.

The chain has TRBV2 and TRBJ2-7; D might be TRBD1 or TRBD2, each matching 5 bases. Per the germline V gene, CDR1 is SNHLY and CDR2 is FYNNEI. V was pared by 4 bases and J by 9 bases, with 19 bases between. CDR3 length: 14 amino acids. DNA of the CDR3: TGTGCCAGCAGTGTTTGGGGACCAGAGGACGGGCAGTACTTC. Translation: CASSVWGPEDGQYF.

The V call is TRBV5-1, the J call TRBJ2-1; D gene unclear. Germline CDR1 reads SGHRS; CDR2 reads YFSETQ. Trimming removed 4 bases at V and 5 bases at J, with 16 bases between. This CDR3 has 15 amino acids. As DNA, the CDR3 is TGCGCCAGCAGCCCACAGACCCTTTTGCACAATGAGCAGTTCTTC. Encoded protein: CASSPQTLLHNEQFF.

This clonotype was detected a few times. This chain links TRBV27 with TRBJ2-1; the D is unclear. Trimming pared 2 bases from V and 1 base from J, leaving 18 bases between. The CDR3 has 18 amino acids. Looked up from germline, CDR1 is MNHEY and CDR2 is SMNVEV (reference sequence). The CDR3 loop is CASSLHPPAESSYNEQFF. The CDR3 DNA sequence: TGTGCCAGCAGTTTACATCCCCCGGCAGAATCATCCTACAATGAGCAGTTCTTC.

This chain joins TRBV6-5 and TRBJ2-7; D is undetermined. The V end lost 1 base, the J end lost 1 base, and 11 bases lay between the germline ends. CDR3 length: 15 residues. The germline V gene encodes CDR1 MNHEY and CDR2 SVGAGI. CDR3 in DNA: TGTGCCAGCAGTTACTTGGCAGACATTTCCTACGAGCAGTACTTC. Translation: CASSYLADISYEQYF.

This rearrangement joins TRBV12-3 or TRBV12-4 to TRBJ2-1; 7 positions match TRBD1. CDR3 length equals 15 residues. V shed 6 bases and J 5 bases; nucleotides not matched to a gene: 10. In DNA, the CDR3 is TGTGCCAGCAGACCAATCCGGGACAGCAACAATGAGCAGTTCTTC. As protein: CASRPIRDSNNEQFF.

This clonotype has just one count. The chain links TRBV7-9 to TRBJ1-2, with D possibly matching TRBD1 (6 bases). V was shortened by 3 bases and J by 4 bases, with 12 bases between the two germline ends. The CDR3 is 14 residues long. CDR1 is SEHNR, CDR2 FQNEAQ, per germline (reference sequence). Here the CDR3 reads CASSLADRFYGYTF. The CDR3 nucleotides read TGTGCCAGCAGCTTGGCCGACAGGTTCTATGGCTACACCTTC.

This clonotype has a handful of counts. The rearrangement links TRBV7-2 to TRBJ2-7; TRBD1 aligns across 7 bases. This CDR3 has 17 amino acids. The trim removed 1 base at V and 3 bases at J, leaving 12 bases unmatched. In germline, CDR1 is SGHTA, CDR2 FQGNSA. This CDR3 reads CASSLGRRTGGYYEQYF. CDR3 DNA sequence: TGTGCCAGCAGCTTAGGCCGCCGGACAGGTGGTTACTACGAGCAGTACTTC. Full variable domain (missing parts from reference TRBV7-2 and TRBJ2-7): GAGVSQSPSNKVTEKGKDVELRCDPISGHTALYWYRQSLGQGLEFLIYFQGNSAPDKSGLPSDRFSAERTGGSVSTLTIQRTQQEDSAVYLCASSLGRRTGGYYEQYFGPGTRLTVT.

The rearrangement joins TRBV7-2 to TRBJ2-3; TRBD1 might be the D (6 bases). The CDR3 contains 14 residues. V lost 5 bases, J lost 3 bases, and 12 bases lay in between. Germline loops: CDR1 SGHTA, CDR2 FQGNSA. The CDR3 here is CASSGGQQTDTQYF. CDR3 DNA: TGTGCCAGCAGCGGAGGACAGCAAACAGATACGCAGTATTTT.

The rearrangement joins TRBV5-1 to TRBJ2-4, with D hard to call. The J call is doubtful: the DNA matches TRBJ2-7 better. From germline, CDR1 is SGHRS and CDR2 YFSETQ. The CDR3 contains 13 residues. The DNA of the CDR3 is TGCGCCAGCAGCCTAAGAGAGGACTACGAGCAGTACTTC. This translates into CASSLREDYEQYF.

The J gene is TRBJ2-7, the V gene TRBV7-9; 12 bases agree with TRBD1. Germline V gene data show CDR1 as SEHNR and CDR2 as FQNEAQ (reference sequence). J was trimmed by 3 bases and V by 2 bases; bases with no gene match: 5. The CDR3 is made up of 16 amino acids. For the CDR3, the DNA is TGTGCCAGCAGCTTATCCGGGACAGGGGGCCTCTACGAGCAGTACTTC. Translation gives CASSLSGTGGLYEQYF.

V gene TRBV20-1 combines with J gene TRBJ2-5; D remains unclear. The V gene lost 0 bases and the J gene lost 11 bases, with 16 bases spanning the gap. There are 13 residues in the CDR3. CDR1 and CDR2 (germline): DFQATT, SNEGSKA (reference sequence). CDR3 coding DNA: TGCAGTGCTAGAGATCGGCATGGAGCTGAGCAGTACTTC. Residues: CSARDRHGAEQYF.

The chain recombines TRBV28 with TRBJ2-5; D is unresolved. Judging by the DNA end, TRBJ2-7 fits better; the J call may be wrong. This CDR3 has 13 residues. The germline V gene encodes CDR1 MDHEN and CDR2 SYDVKM. In nucleotides, the CDR3 is TGTGCCAGCAGTTTATGGGCCACCTCCGAGCAGTACTTC. Amino acids: CASSLWATSEQYF.

The genes are TRBV20-1 and TRBJ2-7; 7 bases map to TRBD2. Germline V gene data show CDR1 as DFQATT and CDR2 as SNEGSKA (reference sequence). The CDR3 consists of 15 residues. The junction had 5 bases not matched to a gene; V was cut back by 0 bases and J by 0 bases. The CDR3 DNA is TGCAGTGCTAGAGAGCGGGGACTAAGCTCCTACGAGCAGTACTTC. Translation gives CSARERGLSSYEQYF.

This clonotype came up a few times. This rearrangement joins TRBV5-1 to TRBJ1-2; 8 nucleotides align to TRBD1. V trimming: 1 base; J trimming: 3 bases; junction bases outside the gene matches: 2. The CDR3 length is 14 residues. From germline, CDR1 is SGHRS and CDR2 YFSETQ. CDR3 sequence (DNA): TGCGCCAGCAGCTTGCAGGGGGCCGACTATGGCTACACCTTC. Translating it yields CASSLQGADYGYTF.

This clonotype was counted ten times or more. The chain has TRBV29-1 and TRBJ1-1; TRBD1 matches 11 bases. Germline V CDR1 and CDR2: SQVTM, ANQGSEA. The CDR3 sequence is 14 residues long. With 0 bases clipped from V and 6 bases from J, the junction kept 3 bases outside the gene matches. The CDR3 sequence is CSVEDGQGAAEAFF. CDR3 coding DNA: TGCAGCGTTGAAGATGGACAGGGGGCGGCTGAAGCTTTCTTT.

This clonotype occurred many times. A clone one base away is much larger, so this may be a read error. V is TRBV27 and J is TRBJ2-4; no clear D gene. CDR1 is MNHEY and CDR2 is SMNVEV in the germline V gene (reference sequence). The CDR3 contains 16 residues. Trimming stripped 4 bases from V and 1 base from J, with 14 bases between. The DNA for the CDR3 is TGTGCCAGCAGTTCGGAGTGGGGTATGGCCAAAAACATTCAGTACTTC. Its protein is CASSSEWGMAKNIQYF.

This clonotype was picked up a small number of times. The chain joins TRBV25-1 to TRBJ2-3, with D hard to call. V lost 1 base and J lost 9, with 8 bases in between. Germline values: CDR1 MGHDK, CDR2 SYGVNS. The CDR3 covers 12 residues. The CDR3 region has the DNA TGTGCCAGCAGTGAATGGGCAGGAACGCAGTATTTT. Translating gives CASSEWAGTQYF.

The chain combines TRBV7-9 with TRBJ2-3; TRBD2 matches at 7 bases. Germline-derived CDR1 and CDR2 are SEHNR and FQNEAQ (reference sequence). Unmatched junction bases numbered 6, after V lost 3 bases and J lost 3 bases. The CDR3 is 15 amino acids. CDR3 amino acids: CASSLWTSETDTQYF. CDR3 nucleotides: TGTGCCAGCAGCTTGTGGACTAGTGAAACAGATACGCAGTATTTT.